The next 26 T cell receptor beta chains were all read from a single sample in a study of T-cell reconstitution after alpha-beta-depleted transplantation in children. A TCRbeta library incorporating unique molecular identifiers was prepared. TCRdb itself ran the PCR reads through MiXCR, one entry per CDR3 protein. The sample holds more than 400,000 distinct CDR3 sequences, 11% seen once. The specimen comprised PBMCs, mostly from graft donor cells, sampled 180 days after TCRalphabeta/CD19-depleted stem cell transplant. These receptor sequences come from a female patient aged 2 to 10 who had a stem cell transplant for aplastic anemia, so the T cells may come from the graft donor.

This clonotype was found a few times. J is TRBJ2-7 and V is TRBV5-6; D gene unclear. V gave up 4 bases and J gave up 3 bases, with 8 bases separating them. Germline values: CDR1 SGHDT, CDR2 YYEEEE. This CDR3 region has 12 residues. CDR3: CASSNDIYEQYV. The CDR3 nucleotides read TGTGCCAGCAGCAACGACATCTACGAGCAGTACGTC.

This clonotype was detected many times. The V and J genes are TRBV24-1 and TRBJ2-1; either TRBD1 or TRBD2 may supply D (5 bases each). The CDR3 sequence is 14 residues long. The V and J ends lost 0 bases and 6 bases respectively, with 8 bases between them. Germline V gene lookup returns CDR1 KGHDR and CDR2 SFDVKD. The CDR3 region has the DNA TGTGCCACCAGTGATTTGCGGGGCGTCAATGAGCAGTTCTTC. Translated: CATSDLRGVNEQFF.

This clonotype has a handful of counts. The rearrangement links TRBV20-1 to TRBJ1-1; no firm D call. The V gene's germline CDR1 is DFQATT and CDR2 SNEGSKA (reference sequence). CDR3 length equals 13 residues. Trimming pared 7 bases from V and 0 bases from J, leaving 12 bases between. The CDR3 reads CSVIQTVNTEAFF. Written as DNA, the CDR3 is TGCAGTGTTATTCAGACTGTGAACACTGAAGCTTTCTTT.

This clonotype has only a few counts. V and J are TRBV10-3 and TRBJ2-1; TRBD1 matches 7 bases. The CDR3 extends over 13 amino acids. Germline V gene lookup returns CDR1 ENHRY and CDR2 SYGVKD. V lost 10 bases, J lost 2 bases, and 5 bases stayed unmatched. The CDR3 sequence is CATGDRAYNEQFF. CDR3 DNA sequence: TGTGCCACCGGGGACAGAGCCTACAATGAGCAGTTCTTC.

CDR3 DNA: TGTGCCAGCAGCCTGCTTTGGGTTTATGTGGCCGGGGAGCTGTTTTTT. Its translation: CASSLLWVYVAGELFF. The chain has TRBV7-2 and TRBJ2-2; D is undetermined. The germline CDR1 and CDR2 sequences are SGHTA and FQGNSA. V gave up 5 bases and J gave up 6 bases, with 19 bases separating them. This CDR3 comprises 16 residues.

This clonotype came up many times. The CDR3 bases are TGTGCCATCAGTGAGTCTAGCGGGAGGGCTACGGTGCAGTACTTC. This codes for CAISESSGRATVQYF. This sequence joins TRBV10-3 and TRBJ2-7; 11 bases are a match to TRBD2. V was clipped by 0 bases and J by 9 bases; unmatched bases: 7. The CDR3 is made up of 15 amino acids. Germline V gene data show CDR1 as ENHRY and CDR2 as SYGVKD.

This clonotype was seen repeatedly, ten times or more. In DNA, the CDR3 is TGCAGTGCTAGAGCCCCCCCGTCAGGGAGATGGCCTCGCTATGGCTACACCTTC. Translated, it gives CSARAPPSGRWPRYGYTF. The chain links TRBV20-1 to TRBJ1-2; D possibly corresponds to TRBD1 (5 bases). The CDR3 loop spans 18 amino acids. Germline CDR1 reads DFQATT; CDR2 reads SNEGSKA (reference sequence). V lost 1 base, J lost 4 bases, and 25 bases lay in between.

In this sample, this clonotype turned up a few times. The chain is built from TRBV5-1 and TRBJ1-3; D unclear. V dropped 4 bases and J dropped 0 bases, with 5 bases sitting between them. The CDR3 runs to 13 residues. Germline assignment: CDR1 SGHRS and CDR2 YFSETQ. DNA of the CDR3: TGCGCCAGCAGCGACTTCTCTGGAAACACCATATATTTT. Protein product: CASSDFSGNTIYF.

This clonotype appeared a single time. This chain links TRBV4-3 with TRBJ2-1; D is tentatively TRBD1 or TRBD2 (5 bases each). In germline, CDR1 is LGHNA, CDR2 YSLEER. This CDR3 comprises 16 residues. Trimming removed 1 base at V and 12 bases at J, with 22 bases between. CDR3 amino acids: CASSQGGMSVTHRQFF. CDR3 DNA: TGCGCCAGCAGCCAAGGGGGGATGTCCGTGACCCACCGGCAGTTCTTC.

This clonotype was observed a handful of times. The rearrangement uses TRBV20-1 and TRBJ1-2; TRBD1 agrees at 10 bases. Per the germline V gene, CDR1 is DFQATT and CDR2 is SNEGSKA (reference sequence). The CDR3 sequence is 15 residues long. Trimming at V came to 5 bases and at J to 7 bases, leaving 13 bases not matched to a gene. CDR3 DNA sequence: TGCAGTGCTCCCGGGTCGGGACAGGGGTCACCTGGCTACACCTTC. It codes for CSAPGSGQGSPGYTF.

This clonotype was seen repeatedly, ten times or more. The genes are TRBV10-3 and TRBJ2-1, with 9 bases fitting TRBD2. J was trimmed by 8 bases and V by 9 bases; bases with no gene match: 5. This CDR3 contains 12 residues. Germline-derived CDR1 and CDR2 are ENHRY and SYGVKD. CDR3 bases: TGTGCCATTAAGACTAGCGGCCATGAGCAGTTCTTC. Translation: CAIKTSGHEQFF.

The gene calls are TRBV7-2 and TRBJ2-1; TRBD2 agrees at 10 bases. The CDR3 sequence is 20 residues long. The germline gives CDR1 SGHTA, CDR2 FQGNSA. Unmatched junction bases numbered 11, after V lost 0 bases and J lost 0 bases. DNA of the CDR3: TGTGCCAGCAGCTTAGCTAGTCGGCTAGCGGGAGAATTCTCCTACAATGAGCAGTTCTTC. It yields the protein CASSLASRLAGEFSYNEQFF. Full variable domain (outside the CDR3, taken from reference TRBV7-2 and TRBJ2-1): GAGVSQSPSNKVTEKGKDVELRCDPISGHTALYWYRQSLGQGLEFLIYFQGNSAPDKSGLPSDRFSAERTGGSVSTLTIQRTQQEDSAVYLCASSLASRLAGEFSYNEQFFGPGTRLTVL.

The chain recombines TRBV6-2 or TRBV6-3 with TRBJ1-1; TRBD1 might be the D (6 bases). Germline-derived CDR1 and CDR2 are MNHEY and SVGEGT. Trimming took off 0 bases at V and 4 bases at J, with 18 bases between the two ends. The CDR3 contains 17 residues. CDR3 DNA: TGTGCCAGCAGTTACTCGACCTATACTAGGGGGGGCACTGAAGCTTTCTTT. Its translation is CASSYSTYTRGGTEAFF.

This clonotype showed up just a few times. In nucleotides, the CDR3 is TGTGCCAGCTCACCACCGGACACCTCCTACGAGCAGTACTTC. Its translation: CASSPPDTSYEQYF. This sequence joins TRBV18 and TRBJ2-7, with D perhaps TRBD1 (5 bases). V dropped 0 bases and J dropped 0 bases, with 6 bases sitting between them. The CDR3 extends over 14 amino acids. The germline V gene encodes CDR1 KGHSH and CDR2 LQKENI.

This clonotype was picked up many times. The V gene is TRBV5-6, the J gene TRBJ2-7; the D is unclear. Germline assignment: CDR1 SGHDT and CDR2 YYEEEE. The CDR3 runs 14 residues. Between the trimmed V and J ends, which lost 0 bases and 3 bases, there was a span of 10 bases. DNA for the CDR3: TGTGCCAGCAGCTTGGTTCCCTGGGGCTACGAGCAGTACTTC. Protein sequence: CASSLVPWGYEQYF.

At least ten counts were recorded for this clonotype. The chain is built from TRBV7-2 and TRBJ2-7; no firm D call. This CDR3 is built from 14 residues. V shed 2 bases and J shed 4 bases, with 12 bases lying between them. Per germline, CDR1 SGHTA and CDR2 FQGNSA. CDR3 in DNA: TGTGCCAGCAGCTTAACTGTAACGGTGTACGAGCAGTACTTC. This translates into CASSLTVTVYEQYF. The full variable domain, in which reference TRBV7-2 and TRBJ2-7 provide the parts outside the CDR3, is GAGVSQSPSNKVTEKGKDVELRCDPISGHTALYWYRQSLGQGLEFLIYFQGNSAPDKSGLPSDRFSAERTGGSVSTLTIQRTQQEDSAVYLCASSLTVTVYEQYFGPGTRLTVT.

This clonotype was counted only a few times. This chain links TRBV29-1 with TRBJ2-2, with a weak D call TRBD2 (6 bases). V dropped 3 bases and J dropped 3 bases, with 8 bases sitting between them. Germline V gene data show CDR1 as SQVTM and CDR2 as ANQGSEA. CDR3 length equals 13 residues. Written as DNA, the CDR3 is TGCAGCGTTGACGGGGGACACACCGGGGAGCTGTTTTTT. Translated: CSVDGGHTGELFF.

With respect to this clonotype: This sequence may be a read error, since a much larger clone differs from it by one base. The chain couples TRBV14 to TRBJ2-2; D is possibly TRBD1 (5 bases). V was clipped by 5 bases and J by 5 bases, with 9 bases between them. Germline assignment: CDR1 SGHDN and CDR2 FVKESK. CDR3 size: 13 residues. DNA for the CDR3: TGTGCCAGCAGCGACAGCGCTACCGGGGAGCTGTTTTTT. This encodes CASSDSATGELFF.

This rearrangement joins TRBV7-9 to TRBJ2-7; 8 positions agree with TRBD1. This CDR3 is built from 14 residues. V shed 3 bases and J 2 bases; nucleotides not matched to a gene: 3. Germline CDR1 SEHNR, CDR2 FQNEAQ (reference sequence). The chain's CDR3 is CASSFSGQAYEQYF. CDR3 in DNA: TGTGCCAGCAGCTTTTCGGGACAGGCCTACGAGCAGTACTTC.

The chain is built from TRBV6-2 or TRBV6-3 and TRBJ2-3; D unresolved. The germline V and J ends were trimmed by 0 bases and 2 bases, with 9 bases remaining between them. The CDR3 consists of 15 residues. Per the germline V gene, CDR1 is MNHEY and CDR2 is SVGEGT. The CDR3 nucleotides read TGTGCCAGCAGTTACTCGACGCTAAACACAGATACGCAGTATTTT. This translates into CASSYSTLNTDTQYF.

This clonotype has just a few counts. In DNA, the CDR3 is TGCAGCGCGGACAGCCCAATCGAAGCTTTCTTT. It codes for CSADSPIEAFF. The chain uses TRBV29-1 and TRBJ1-1; the D gene is possibly TRBD1 (6 bases). The germline V gene has CDR1 SQVTM and CDR2 ANQGSEA. V dropped 7 bases and J dropped 8 bases, with 14 bases sitting between them. The length of the CDR3 is 11 residues.

Only a few counts were recorded for this clonotype. The chain links TRBV10-3 to TRBJ2-3; 8 bases fit TRBD2. The ends lost 10 bases at V and 1 base at J; junction bases unmatched: 10. Germline V lookup: CDR1 ENHRY, CDR2 SYGVKD. This CDR3 comprises 15 residues. CDR3 sequence reads: CATRGLGIGTDTQYF. The CDR3 DNA reads TGTGCCACCAGGGGACTAGGAATAGGCACAGATACGCAGTATTTT.

In this sample, this clonotype turned up a few times. The chain is built from TRBV4-1 and TRBJ2-1; 7 bases line up with TRBD2. Losses at the gene ends were 1 base for V and 0 bases for J; bases not matched to a gene: 6. The germline CDR1 and CDR2 sequences are MGHRA and YSYEKL. The CDR3 extends over 17 amino acids. The DNA of the CDR3 is TGCGCCAGCAGCCAAGGCGGGGACTACAGCTCCTACAATGAGCAGTTCTTC. Protein product: CASSQGGDYSSYNEQFF.

This clonotype was observed a single time. This chain uses TRBV7-6 with TRBJ2-6; D gene unclear. CDR1 is SGHVS, CDR2 FNYEAQ, per germline. This CDR3 is 15 amino acids long. The V gene lost 3 bases and the J gene lost 0 bases, with 6 bases spanning the gap. The CDR3 here is CASSFERSGANVLTF. The CDR3 coding sequence is TGTGCCAGCAGCTTCGAACGCTCTGGGGCCAACGTCCTGACTTTC. The full variable domain, with the rest looked up from reference TRBV7-6 and TRBJ2-6, is GAGVSQSPRYKVTKRGQDVALRCDPISGHVSLYWYRQALGQGPEFLTYFNYEAQQDKSGLPNDRFSAERPEGSISTLTIQRTEQRDSAMYRCASSFERSGANVLTFGAGSRLTVL.

The chain links TRBV20-1 to TRBJ2-7; 8 bases line up with TRBD2. The CDR3 totals 12 residues. Trimming at V came to 4 bases and at J to 6 bases, leaving 5 bases not matched to a gene. The V gene's germline CDR1 is DFQATT and CDR2 SNEGSKA (reference sequence). CDR3 protein: CSAIAGPGEQYV. CDR3 DNA: TGCAGTGCTATAGCGGGGCCGGGCGAGCAGTACGTC.

The rearrangement joins TRBV19 to TRBJ1-1, with D possibly matching TRBD1 (6 bases). V gave up 3 bases and J gave up 6 bases, with 11 bases separating them. CDR1 is LNHDA and CDR2 is SQIVND in the germline V gene (reference sequence). The CDR3 is 13 residues long. The CDR3, as DNA: TGTGCCAGTAGTATGAACAGGGTCGCTGAAGCTTTCTTT. The encoded protein is CASSMNRVAEAFF.